Shown below are 27 T cell receptor beta chains from a single sample sequenced in a study of cytomegalovirus exposure and HLA in healthy donors. PCR used 60 Vbeta primers and 13 Jbeta primers. TCRdb keeps only in-frame clones here, not all; method: immunoSEQ multiplex PCR. This repertoire shows about 96,000 clones, approximately 74% found once; its top ten account for roughly 3%. The material sequenced was PBMCs. These receptors all come from a female donor in good health and CMV-seropositive.

This chain links TRBV2 with TRBJ1-6, with TRBD1 as a possible D gene (5 bases). Trimming shortened V by 2 bases and J by 10 bases, and 15 bases separated the two germline ends. The CDR3 loop spans 15 amino acids. The V gene's germline CDR1 is SNHLY and CDR2 FYNNEI. CDR3 protein: CASSETERAGSPLHF. The CDR3 region has the DNA TGTGCCAGCAGTGAAACGGAAAGGGCAGGGTCACCCCTCCACTTT.

This sequence joins TRBV9 and TRBJ1-2; D might be TRBD1 (6 bases). The CDR3 is 14 residues long. With 4 bases removed from V and 3 bases from J, the gap between germline ends came to 13 bases. The V gene's germline CDR1 is SGDLS and CDR2 YYNGEE. The CDR3 DNA reads TGTGCCAGCAGCCTGGGAGCAGGGGACTATGGCTACACCTTC. Protein sequence: CASSLGAGDYGYTF.

The chain carries TRBV28 and TRBJ1-2; TRBD1 aligns across 12 bases. The CDR3 totals 16 residues. Trimming removed 5 bases from V and 4 bases from J; junction bases left unmatched: 8. In germline, CDR1 is MDHEN, CDR2 SYDVKM. The CDR3 region is CASSLGTGGGAYGYTF. The DNA for the CDR3 is TGTGCCAGCAGTCTCGGGACAGGGGGCGGAGCCTATGGCTACACCTTC.

This clone was found a few times. The chain is built from TRBV7-3 and TRBJ1-1; TRBD1 agrees at 7 bases. The CDR3 spans 14 residues. CDR1 SGHTA and CDR2 FQGTGA come from the germline V gene. The V and J ends lost 2 bases and 6 bases, in that order; junction bases with no gene match: 6. CDR3: CASSLEGGVSEAFF. The CDR3 DNA is TGTGCCAGCAGCTTAGAAGGGGGCGTGTCTGAAGCTTTCTTT. The full variable domain, with the rest looked up from reference TRBV7-3 and TRBJ1-1, is GAGVSQTPSNKVTEKGKYVELRCDPISGHTALYWYRQSLGQGPEFLIYFQGTGAADDSGLPNDRFFAVRPEGSVSTLKIQRTERGDSAVYLCASSLEGGVSEAFFGQGTRLTVV.

In this sample, this clone turned up once. The CDR3 sequence: CASSPRGTNTEAFF. The DNA for the CDR3 is TGTGCCAGCAGCCCCAGGGGGACGAACACTGAAGCTTTCTTT. V gene TRBV5-4 combines with J gene TRBJ1-1; 7 positions match TRBD1. Germline assignment: CDR1 SGHNT and CDR2 YYREEE (reference sequence). The J segment lost 1 base and the V segment lost 4 bases, leaving 4 bases of the junction unmatched. The CDR3 has 14 amino acids.

The chain links TRBV5-1 to TRBJ2-4; the D gene is possibly TRBD2 (7 bases). The length of the CDR3 is 17 residues. V was clipped by 4 bases and J by 5 bases, with 22 bases between them. CDR1 and CDR2 from the germline V gene are SGHRS and YFSETQ. The DNA for the CDR3 is TGCGCCAGCAGCCCCCTAGGGGGGGGCCTCGGGGAAAACATTCAGTACTTC. Protein: CASSPLGGGLGENIQYF.

The rearrangement joins TRBV4-1 to TRBJ2-3, with D possibly being TRBD2 (5 bases). Trimming removed 0 bases from V and 1 base from J, with 11 bases in between. The CDR3 spans 16 residues. Germline assignment: CDR1 MGHRA and CDR2 YSYEKL. CDR3 region: CASSQDRLYGTDTQYF. CDR3 in DNA: TGCGCCAGCAGCCAAGATCGACTATACGGCACAGATACGCAGTATTTT.

The chain carries TRBV4-1 and TRBJ1-2; TRBD1 matches 7 bases. After removal of 1 base from V and 4 bases from J, the junction contained 9 bases not matched to a gene. CDR1 MGHRA and CDR2 YSYEKL come from the germline V gene. The CDR3 is made up of 16 amino acids. In DNA, the CDR3 is TGCGCCAGCAGCCAAGGGGGAAGGGGGCGAAGCTATGGCTACACCTTC. This sequence encodes CASSQGGRGRSYGYTF.

The gene calls are TRBV5-1 and TRBJ2-1, with a possible D match to TRBD2 (6 bases). Germline V gene sequence: CDR1 SGHRS, CDR2 YFSETQ. V lost 5 bases and J 8 bases, leaving 8 bases between the germline ends. The CDR3 has 11 residues. The CDR3 is CASRTGDEQFF. In DNA form, the CDR3 reads TGCGCCAGCAGAACGGGGGATGAGCAGTTCTTC.

This rearrangement joins TRBV6-6 to TRBJ1-1, with D perhaps matching TRBD1 (6 bases). The V end was cut by 10 bases, the J end by 3 bases, with 15 bases between. In germline, CDR1 is MNHNY, CDR2 SVGAGI (reference sequence). This CDR3 spans 13 amino acids. CDR3 sequence: CAITNRADTEAFF. In nucleotides, the CDR3 is TGTGCCATCACGAACAGGGCTGACACTGAAGCTTTCTTT.

V gene TRBV9 combines with J gene TRBJ2-2; TRBD1 matches 7 bases. From germline, CDR1 is SGDLS and CDR2 YYNGEE. The J segment lost 3 bases and the V segment lost 2 bases, leaving 1 base of the junction unmatched. CDR3 length: 14 residues. The CDR3 is CASSVGTDTGELFF. The DNA for the CDR3 is TGTGCCAGCAGCGTTGGGACAGACACCGGGGAGCTGTTTTTT.

The J gene is TRBJ1-2, the V gene TRBV9; weak D call: TRBD1 (5 bases). Germline CDR1 is SGDLS and CDR2 is YYNGEE. V lost 6 bases, J lost 5 bases, and 17 bases lay in between. The CDR3 runs 14 residues. CDR3 amino acids: CASNTDPSGYGYTF. The DNA of the CDR3 is TGTGCCAGCAACACCGACCCGTCAGGGTATGGCTACACCTTC.

The chain employs TRBV5-6 and TRBJ2-7; 7 nucleotides line up with TRBD1. Per the germline V gene, CDR1 is SGHDT and CDR2 is YYEEEE. This CDR3 contains 14 residues. V shed 4 bases, J shed 5 bases, and the junction held 9 bases outside the gene matches. The CDR3 DNA reads as TGTGCCAGCAGCCTGGGACAGAGGAGCCACGAGCAGTACTTC. Translating gives CASSLGQRSHEQYF.

The chain joins TRBV18 to TRBJ1-1; 7 nucleotides align to TRBD1. CDR1 and CDR2 (germline): KGHSH, LQKENI. The CDR3 is 13 amino acids. Trimming cost V 6 bases and J 4 bases; bases outside gene matches: 5. The CDR3 nucleotides read TGTGCCAGCTCCCTGACAGGGCCCACTGAAGCTTTCTTT. Its translation is CASSLTGPTEAFF. The whole variable domain, remainder taken from reference TRBV18 and TRBJ1-1, is NAGVMQNPRHLVRRRGQEARLRCSPMKGHSHVYWYRQLPEEGLKFMVYLQKENIIDESGMPKERFSAEFPKEGPSILRIQQVVRGDSAAYFCASSLTGPTEAFFGQGTRLTVV.

The chain uses TRBV7-8 and TRBJ2-2; D possibly corresponds to TRBD2 (6 bases). Trimming removed 1 base at V and 6 bases at J, with 6 bases between. Germline V gene data show CDR1 as SGHVS and CDR2 as FQNEAQ. CDR3 length equals 13 residues. DNA for the CDR3: TGTGCCAGCAGCTTAGGGGGGGCCGGGGAGCTGTTTTTT. Amino acid sequence: CASSLGGAGELFF.

V gene TRBV5-1 combines with J gene TRBJ1-2; 9 bases line up with TRBD1. Germline V gives CDR1 SGHRS, CDR2 YFSETQ. CDR3 length: 14 residues. V shed 2 bases, J shed 2 bases, and the junction held 1 base outside the gene matches. This chain's CDR3 is CASSFTGGNYGYTF. DNA for the CDR3: TGCGCCAGCAGCTTCACAGGGGGCAACTATGGCTACACCTTC.

The CDR3 loop reads CASRDRGRGQQETQYF. CDR3 nucleotides: TGTGCCAGCCGGGACAGGGGGCGAGGCCAACAAGAGACCCAGTACTTC. This chain links TRBV5-6 with TRBJ2-5; 12 bases agree with TRBD1. The germline V gene has CDR1 SGHDT and CDR2 YYEEEE. V lost 7 bases, J lost 2 bases, and 9 bases stayed unmatched. The CDR3 runs 16 residues.

Worth noting for this clone: Other DNA sequences of this sample code for an identical CDR3. The J gene is TRBJ1-1, the V gene TRBV9, with 8 bases identical to TRBD1. Germline CDR1 is SGDLS and CDR2 is YYNGEE. This CDR3 has 14 amino acids. The J segment lost 11 bases and the V segment lost 0 bases, leaving 9 bases of the junction unmatched. In DNA form, the CDR3 reads TGTGCCAGCAGCGTAGGCCGACAGGGGTTTGAGGCTTTCTTT. It translates to CASSVGRQGFEAFF.

J is TRBJ1-2 and V is TRBV30, with 9 nucleotides matching TRBD1. J lost 3 bases, V lost 5 bases, and 10 bases had no gene match. The germline V gene has CDR1 GTSNPN and CDR2 SVGIG (reference sequence). The CDR3 consists of 15 residues. This CDR3 is CAWLTRGQGDYGYTF. The DNA of the CDR3 is TGTGCCTGGTTGACCCGGGGACAGGGCGACTATGGCTACACCTTC. The variable domain in full, completed from reference TRBV30 and TRBJ1-2, reads SQTIHQWPATLVQPVGSPLSLECTVEGTSNPNLYWYRQAAGRGLQLLFYSVGIGQISSEVPQNLSASRPQDRQFILSSKKLLLSDSGFYLCAWLTRGQGDYGYTFGSGTRLTVV.

This chain connects TRBV2 to TRBJ2-2; TRBD1 agrees at 7 bases. This CDR3 has 14 amino acids. The V gene's germline CDR1 is SNHLY and CDR2 FYNNEI. J was trimmed by 0 bases and V by 11 bases; bases with no gene match: 6. CDR3 protein: CALKGATNTGELFF. The DNA of the CDR3 is TGTGCCCTGAAGGGGGCTACGAACACCGGGGAGCTGTTTTTT. The whole variable domain, remainder taken from reference TRBV2 and TRBJ2-2, is EPEVTQTPSHQVTQMGQEVILRCVPISNHLYFYWYRQILGQKVEFLVSFYNNEISEKSEIFDDQFSVERPDGSNFTLKIRSTKLEDSAMYFCALKGATNTGELFFGEGSRLTVL.

The rearrangement joins TRBV2 to TRBJ2-7; the match to TRBD2 covers 9 bases. Germline CDR1 reads SNHLY; CDR2 reads FYNNEI. With 6 bases clipped from V and 5 bases from J, the junction kept 11 bases outside the gene matches. CDR3 size: 15 residues. CDR3 protein: CASRPPGLARDEQYF. The CDR3 nucleotides read TGTGCCAGCAGGCCTCCGGGACTAGCTCGCGACGAGCAGTACTTC.

This clone occurred once. The V gene is TRBV2, the J gene TRBJ2-6, with unresolved D. The CDR3 contains 15 residues. Germline CDR1 SNHLY, CDR2 FYNNEI. V dropped 6 bases and J dropped 1 base, with 10 bases sitting between them. In nucleotides, the CDR3 is TGTGCCAGCAGCGGTCGCCGATCTGGGGCCAACGTCCTGACTTTC. It translates to CASSGRRSGANVLTF. The full variable domain, with the rest looked up from reference TRBV2 and TRBJ2-6, is EPEVTQTPSHQVTQMGQEVILRCVPISNHLYFYWYRQILGQKVEFLVSFYNNEISEKSEIFDDQFSVERPDGSNFTLKIRSTKLEDSAMYFCASSGRRSGANVLTFGAGSRLTVL.

The J gene is TRBJ2-3, the V gene TRBV4-1; 10 bases map to TRBD2. The CDR3 totals 19 residues. With 0 bases clipped from V and 3 bases from J, the junction kept 12 bases outside the gene matches. Per the germline V gene, CDR1 is MGHRA and CDR2 is YSYEKL. In nucleotides, the CDR3 is TGCGCCAGCAGCCAAGAATCAAGGAGCGGGAGGGCCTCTACAGATACGCAGTATTTT. Its protein product is CASSQESRSGRASTDTQYF.

V is TRBV4-1 and J is TRBJ1-6; the D is unclear. The ends were cut back, 3 bases at V and 8 bases at J, with 2 bases in the middle. The CDR3 runs to 11 residues. Germline CDR1 and CDR2: MGHRA and YSYEKL. The CDR3 nucleotides read TGCGCCAGCAGCCACTATTCACCCCTCCACTTT. The encoded protein is CASSHYSPLHF.

The V and J genes are TRBV11-2 and TRBJ1-1; TRBD1 matches at 8 bases. The V segment lost 8 bases and the J segment 0 bases; nucleotides outside the gene matches: 5. Germline values: CDR1 SGHAT, CDR2 FQNNGV. The CDR3 is made up of 14 amino acids. As DNA, the CDR3 is TGTGCCAGCCGCTGGGGACAGGTGAACACTGAAGCTTTCTTT. Translation: CASRWGQVNTEAFF.

The chain uses TRBV5-1 and TRBJ2-1; D is possibly TRBD2 (5 bases). Germline loops: CDR1 SGHRS, CDR2 YFSETQ. V was trimmed by 3 bases and J by 7 bases, leaving 14 bases between them. This CDR3 spans 14 amino acids. The CDR3 region is CASSSLAGGNEQFF. The CDR3 region has the DNA TGCGCCAGCAGCTCCCTGGCGGGTGGGAATGAGCAGTTCTTC.

The chain couples TRBV7-8 to TRBJ1-5, with D perhaps matching TRBD1 (5 bases). The V gene lost 5 bases and the J gene lost 3 bases, with 11 bases spanning the gap. Germline-derived CDR1 and CDR2 are SGHVS and FQNEAQ. This CDR3 region has 14 residues. CDR3 loop: CASSPDSSNQPQHF. The CDR3 bases are TGTGCCAGCAGCCCAGACAGCTCCAATCAGCCCCAGCATTTT. Using reference TRBV7-8 and TRBJ1-5 for the parts outside the CDR3, the full variable domain is GAGVSQSPRYKVAKRGQDVALRCDPISGHVSLFWYQQALGQGPEFLTYFQNEAQLDKSGLPSDRFFAERPEGSVSTLKIQRTQQEDSAVYLCASSPDSSNQPQHFGDGTRLSIL.